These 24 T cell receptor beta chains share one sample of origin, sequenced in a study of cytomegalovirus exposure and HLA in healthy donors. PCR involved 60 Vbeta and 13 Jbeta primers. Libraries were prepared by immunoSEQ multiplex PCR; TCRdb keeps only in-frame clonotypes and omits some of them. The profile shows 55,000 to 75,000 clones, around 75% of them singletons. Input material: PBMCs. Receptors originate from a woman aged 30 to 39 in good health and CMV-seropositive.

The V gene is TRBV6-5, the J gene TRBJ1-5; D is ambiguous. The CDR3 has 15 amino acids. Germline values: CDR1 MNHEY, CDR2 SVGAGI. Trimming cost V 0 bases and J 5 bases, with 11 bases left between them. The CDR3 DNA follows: TGTGCCAGCAGTTACTCCTGGGCTAAGGATCAGCCCCAGCATTTT. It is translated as CASSYSWAKDQPQHF.

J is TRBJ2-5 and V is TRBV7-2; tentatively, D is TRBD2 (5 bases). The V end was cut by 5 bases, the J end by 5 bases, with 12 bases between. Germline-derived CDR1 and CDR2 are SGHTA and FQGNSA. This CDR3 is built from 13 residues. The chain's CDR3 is CASSPARGETQYF. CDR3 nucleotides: TGTGCCAGCAGCCCAGCGCGAGGGGAGACCCAGTACTTC.

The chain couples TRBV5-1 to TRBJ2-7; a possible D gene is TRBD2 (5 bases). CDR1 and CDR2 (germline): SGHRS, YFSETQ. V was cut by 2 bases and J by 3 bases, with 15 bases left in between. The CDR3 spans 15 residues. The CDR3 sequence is CASSFEGLAGYEQYF. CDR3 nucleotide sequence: TGCGCCAGCAGCTTCGAAGGGCTTGCGGGCTACGAGCAGTACTTC.

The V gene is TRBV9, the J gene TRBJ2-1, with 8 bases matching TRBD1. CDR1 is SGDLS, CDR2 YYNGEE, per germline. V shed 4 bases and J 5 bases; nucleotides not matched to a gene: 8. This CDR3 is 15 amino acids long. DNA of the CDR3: TGTGCCAGCAGCTTCCTGGACAGGGCAGACAATGAGCAGTTCTTC. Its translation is CASSFLDRADNEQFF.

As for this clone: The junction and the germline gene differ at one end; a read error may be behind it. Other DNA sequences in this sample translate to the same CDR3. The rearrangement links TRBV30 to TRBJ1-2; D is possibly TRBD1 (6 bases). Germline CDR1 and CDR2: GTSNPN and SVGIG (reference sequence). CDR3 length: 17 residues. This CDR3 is CAWSDLMDRTANYGYTF. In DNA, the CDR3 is TGTGCCTGGAGTGACCTGATGGACAGAACGGCTAACTATGGCTACACTTTC.

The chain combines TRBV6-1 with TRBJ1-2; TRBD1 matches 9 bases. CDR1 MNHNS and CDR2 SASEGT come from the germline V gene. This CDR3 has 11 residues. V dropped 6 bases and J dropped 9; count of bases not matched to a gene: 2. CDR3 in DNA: TGTGCCAGCAGGGACAGGGGAAGCTACACCTTC. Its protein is CASRDRGSYTF.

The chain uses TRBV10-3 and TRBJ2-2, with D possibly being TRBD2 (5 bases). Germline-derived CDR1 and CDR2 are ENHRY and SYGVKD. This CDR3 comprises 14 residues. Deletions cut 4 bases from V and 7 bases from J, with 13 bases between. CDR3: CAISVIASDGELFF. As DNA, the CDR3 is TGTGCCATCAGTGTAATAGCGTCAGACGGGGAGCTGTTTTTT.

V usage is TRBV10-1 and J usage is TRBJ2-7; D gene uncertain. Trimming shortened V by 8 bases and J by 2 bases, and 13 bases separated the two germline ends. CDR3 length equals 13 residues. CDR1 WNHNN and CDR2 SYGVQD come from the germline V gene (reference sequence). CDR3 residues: CASDPPGTYEQYF. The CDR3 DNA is TGCGCCAGCGATCCCCCAGGAACCTACGAGCAGTACTTC.

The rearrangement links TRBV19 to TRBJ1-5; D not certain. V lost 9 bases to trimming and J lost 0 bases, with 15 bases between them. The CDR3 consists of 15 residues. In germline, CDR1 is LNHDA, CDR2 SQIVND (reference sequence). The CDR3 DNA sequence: TGTGCCAGCACCGCGGCGCCCTATAGCAATCAGCCCCAGCATTTT. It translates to CASTAAPYSNQPQHF.

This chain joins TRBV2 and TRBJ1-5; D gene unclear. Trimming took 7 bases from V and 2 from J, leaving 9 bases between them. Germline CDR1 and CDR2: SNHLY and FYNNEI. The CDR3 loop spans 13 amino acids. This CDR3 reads CASKRDRNQPQHF. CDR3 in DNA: TGTGCCAGCAAGAGGGATCGCAATCAGCCCCAGCATTTT.

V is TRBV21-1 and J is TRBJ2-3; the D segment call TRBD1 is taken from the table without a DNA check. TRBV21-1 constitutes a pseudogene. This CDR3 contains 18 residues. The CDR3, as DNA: TGTGCCAGGTCCCTAAGAAGTGGAGTCAGGGGGCAGGGAGATACGCAGTATTTT. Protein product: CARSLRSGVRGQGDTQYF.

Here the CDR3 DNA reads TGCGCCAGCAGCTTGGGGGCCGAGCAGTACTTC. It yields the protein CASSLGAEQYF. The gene calls are TRBV5-1 and TRBJ2-7, with D hard to call. V was clipped by 0 bases and J by 6 bases, with 4 bases between them. Per the germline V gene, CDR1 is SGHRS and CDR2 is YFSETQ. This CDR3 has 11 amino acids.

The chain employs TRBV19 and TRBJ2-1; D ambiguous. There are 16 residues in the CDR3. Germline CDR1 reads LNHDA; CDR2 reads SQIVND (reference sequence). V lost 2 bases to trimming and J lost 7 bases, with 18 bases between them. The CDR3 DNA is TGTGCCAGTAGTATACGTATAGCATCCAATATGAATGAGCAGTTCTTC. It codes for CASSIRIASNMNEQFF.

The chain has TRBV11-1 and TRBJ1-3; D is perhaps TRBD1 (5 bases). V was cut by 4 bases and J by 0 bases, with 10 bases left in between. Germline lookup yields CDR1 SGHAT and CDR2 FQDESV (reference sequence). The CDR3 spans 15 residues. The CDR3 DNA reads TGTGCCAGCAGCTCCGACAGTGGCTCTGGAAACACCATATATTTT. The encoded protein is CASSSDSGSGNTIYF.

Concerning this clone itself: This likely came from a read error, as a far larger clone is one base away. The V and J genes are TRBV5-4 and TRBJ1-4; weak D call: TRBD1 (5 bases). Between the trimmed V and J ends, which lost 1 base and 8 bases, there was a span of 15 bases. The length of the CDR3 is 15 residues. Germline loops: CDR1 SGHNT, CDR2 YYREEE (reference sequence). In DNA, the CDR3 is TGTGCCAGCAGCTTGAGGACAAATCAGGCCGAAAAACTGTTTTTT. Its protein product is CASSLRTNQAEKLFF.

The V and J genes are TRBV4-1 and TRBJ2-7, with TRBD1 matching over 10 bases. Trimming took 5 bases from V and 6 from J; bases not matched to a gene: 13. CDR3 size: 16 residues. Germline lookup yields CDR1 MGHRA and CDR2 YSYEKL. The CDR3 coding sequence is TGCGCCAGCAGCTGGCGCGAGACGGGACAGGGGCGCGAGCAGTACTTC. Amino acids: CASSWRETGQGREQYF.

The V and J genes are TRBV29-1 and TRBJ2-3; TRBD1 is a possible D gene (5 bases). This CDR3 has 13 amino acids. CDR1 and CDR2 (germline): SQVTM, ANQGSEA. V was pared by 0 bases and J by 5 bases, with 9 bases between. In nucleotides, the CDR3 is TGCAGCGTTGAAGAGCAGGGTGGAGATACGCAGTATTTT. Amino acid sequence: CSVEEQGGDTQYF.

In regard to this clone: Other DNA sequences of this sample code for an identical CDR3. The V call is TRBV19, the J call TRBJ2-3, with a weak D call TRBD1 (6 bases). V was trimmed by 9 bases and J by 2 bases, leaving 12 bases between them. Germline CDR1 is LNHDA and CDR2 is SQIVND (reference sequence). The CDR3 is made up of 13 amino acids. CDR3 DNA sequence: TGTGCCAGCAGTTGGACAGTCACAGATACGCAGTATTTT. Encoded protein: CASSWTVTDTQYF.

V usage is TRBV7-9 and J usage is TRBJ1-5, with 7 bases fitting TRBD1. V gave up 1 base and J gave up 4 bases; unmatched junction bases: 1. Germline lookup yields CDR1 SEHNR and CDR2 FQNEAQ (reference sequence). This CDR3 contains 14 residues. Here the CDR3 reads CASSLGQGNQPQHF. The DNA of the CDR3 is TGTGCCAGCAGCTTAGGACAGGGTAATCAGCCCCAGCATTTT. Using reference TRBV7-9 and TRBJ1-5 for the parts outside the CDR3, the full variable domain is DTGVSQNPRHKITKRGQNVTFRCDPISEHNRLYWYRQTLGQGPEFLTYFQNEAQLEKSRLLSDRFSAERPKGSFSTLEIQRTEQGDSAMYLCASSLGQGNQPQHFGDGTRLSIL.

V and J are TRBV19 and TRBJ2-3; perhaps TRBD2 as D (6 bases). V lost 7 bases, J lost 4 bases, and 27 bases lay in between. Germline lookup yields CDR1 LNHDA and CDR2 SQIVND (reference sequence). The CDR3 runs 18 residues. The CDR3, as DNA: TGTGCCAGTAAGCCCCCCCGGAGGGGTGGTAGCGATCCAGATACGCAGTATTTT. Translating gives CASKPPRRGGSDPDTQYF.

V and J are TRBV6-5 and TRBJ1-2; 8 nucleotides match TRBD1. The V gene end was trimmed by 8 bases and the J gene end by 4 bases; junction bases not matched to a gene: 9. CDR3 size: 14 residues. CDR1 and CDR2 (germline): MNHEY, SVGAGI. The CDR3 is CASLKGQGAYGYTF. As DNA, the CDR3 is TGTGCCAGCCTAAAGGGCCAGGGGGCCTATGGCTACACCTTC.

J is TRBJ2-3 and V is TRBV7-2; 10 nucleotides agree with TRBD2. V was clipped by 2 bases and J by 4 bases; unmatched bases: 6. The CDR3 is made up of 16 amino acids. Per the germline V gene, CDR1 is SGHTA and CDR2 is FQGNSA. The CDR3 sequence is CASSLFSGRTSDTQYF. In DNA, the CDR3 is TGTGCCAGCAGCTTATTTAGCGGGAGGACCTCAGATACGCAGTATTTT.

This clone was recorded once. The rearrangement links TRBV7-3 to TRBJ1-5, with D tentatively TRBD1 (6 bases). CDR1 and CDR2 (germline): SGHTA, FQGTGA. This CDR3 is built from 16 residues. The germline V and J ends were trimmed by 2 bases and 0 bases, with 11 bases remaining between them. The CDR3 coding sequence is TGTGCCAGCAGCTTAGGGGACAAGAGTAGCAATCAGCCCCAGCATTTT. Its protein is CASSLGDKSSNQPQHF.

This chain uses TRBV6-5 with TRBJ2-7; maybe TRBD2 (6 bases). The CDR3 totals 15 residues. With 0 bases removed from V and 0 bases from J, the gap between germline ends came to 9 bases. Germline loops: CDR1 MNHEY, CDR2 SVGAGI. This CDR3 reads CASSYSRRDSYEQYF. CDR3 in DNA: TGTGCCAGCAGTTACTCGAGGAGGGACTCCTACGAGCAGTACTTC.